This TCR beta chain stems from a study of beta chain features in type 1 diabetes. Points from the study as a whole: People with Type 1 diabetes carried modestly yet significantly shorter TCRB CDR3s in all four CD4+ subsets.

The sample holds a few counts of this clone. Its target is unknown. At one of its ends the junction is not consistent with the germline gene, which may arise from a read error. This CDR3 is 14 amino acids long. Germline CDR1 reads KGHSH; CDR2 reads LQKENI. The entirety of the isolated RNA underwent reverse transcription, so expressed TCRB transcripts were sequenced. Only in-frame clones appear in the TCRdb table, and some are missing; sequencing was by immunoSEQ multiplex PCR. In the table there are 600,000 to 700,000 clones, 13% of which are singletons. V usage is TRBV18 and J usage is TRBJ2-7; D might be TRBD1 (6 bases). The receptor comes from a man between 18 and 29 years old with type 1 diabetes. Sequencing was carried out using naive CD4+ T cells from blood. The CDR3 loop reads CASSPQGEPYEQYF. The CDR3, as DNA: TGTGCCAGCTCCCCACAGGGCGAGCCCTACGAGCAGTACTTC.